What follows are 27 T cell receptor beta chains derived from one specimen sequenced in a study of T cells in localized non-small cell lung cancer. Using immunoSEQ multiplex PCR, the repertoire was profiled, and TCRdb retains in-frame clones only, with some absent. This sample has 31,000 or so clones, with roughly nine tenths found just once. The sample in question was peripheral blood, obtained before any cancer treatment. These receptors all come from a woman aged 35-75 years with stage I lung adenocarcinoma.

The table lists this clone with a count of one. The rearrangement links TRBV11-2 to TRBJ2-7; tentative D call: TRBD2 (5 bases). The V gene's germline CDR1 is SGHAT and CDR2 FQNNGV. The V end lost 5 bases, the J end lost 2 bases, and 19 bases lay between the germline ends. This CDR3 spans 16 amino acids. CDR3 residues: CASSPNYHGIPYEQYF. The CDR3 DNA reads TGTGCCAGCAGCCCGAATTACCACGGGATACCCTACGAGCAGTACTTC.

V and J are TRBV11-2 and TRBJ2-1; D might be TRBD2 (7 bases). Trimming left V 4 bases short and J 7 bases short, with 23 bases between. Germline CDR1 reads SGHAT; CDR2 reads FQNNGV. The CDR3 is 17 residues long. The chain's CDR3 is CASSSSGGGAWLNEQFF. Here the CDR3 DNA reads TGTGCCAGCAGCTCGTCGGGTGGGGGGGCATGGTTGAATGAGCAGTTCTTC.

This chain joins TRBV15 and TRBJ1-3, with D unclear. The CDR3 sequence is 16 residues long. Trimming removed 0 bases at V and 0 bases at J, with 9 bases between. Germline assignment: CDR1 LNHNV and CDR2 YYDKDF (reference sequence). The DNA of the CDR3 is TGTGCCACCAGCAGAGATCTGAGGGTCTCTGGAAACACCATATATTTT. It specifies CATSRDLRVSGNTIYF.

This chain connects TRBV6-5 to TRBJ2-2; weak D call: TRBD1 (6 bases). CDR1 and CDR2 (germline): MNHEY, SVGAGI. The CDR3 length is 12 residues. V lost 6 bases and J 4 bases, leaving 6 bases between the germline ends. CDR3 loop: CASRTGTGELFF. The CDR3 DNA is TGTGCCAGCAGGACAGGCACCGGGGAGCTGTTTTTT.

The gene calls are TRBV5-1 and TRBJ2-2; D is perhaps TRBD1 (6 bases). CDR1 is SGHRS and CDR2 is YFSETQ in the germline V gene. The V end was cut by 3 bases, the J end by 5 bases, with 8 bases between. There are 13 residues in the CDR3. CDR3 loop: CASSSQGTGELFF. CDR3 nucleotide sequence: TGCGCCAGCAGCTCACAGGGAACCGGGGAGCTGTTTTTT.

The genes are TRBV4-1 and TRBJ1-5; D remains ambiguous. This CDR3 contains 14 residues. The V gene lost 0 bases and the J gene lost 4 bases, with 7 bases spanning the gap. Germline CDR1 reads MGHRA; CDR2 reads YSYEKL. The CDR3 is CASSQDDLNQPQHF. CDR3 nucleotide sequence: TGCGCCAGCAGCCAAGATGACTTAAATCAGCCCCAGCATTTT.

The chain uses TRBV2 and TRBJ2-7; D is undetermined. This CDR3 is built from 13 residues. Trimming stripped 8 bases from V and 5 bases from J, with 16 bases between. CDR1 is SNHLY, CDR2 FYNNEI, per germline. This CDR3 is CASSLGRHHEQYF. The CDR3 coding sequence is TGTGCCAGCTCATTGGGCCGGCATCACGAGCAGTACTTC. The whole variable domain, remainder taken from reference TRBV2 and TRBJ2-7, is EPEVTQTPSHQVTQMGQEVILRCVPISNHLYFYWYRQILGQKVEFLVSFYNNEISEKSEIFDDQFSVERPDGSNFTLKIRSTKLEDSAMYFCASSLGRHHEQYFGPGTRLTVT.

A single count supports this clone. V is TRBV4-1 and J is TRBJ2-7; D may be TRBD2 (6 bases). The V gene's germline CDR1 is MGHRA and CDR2 YSYEKL. The germline V and J ends were trimmed by 1 base and 3 bases, with 28 bases remaining between them. This CDR3 has 20 residues. The DNA for the CDR3 is TGCGCCAGCAGCCAAGTCCATTCCGGTTCTAGCGAGTTGCCTGTCTACGAGCAGTACTTC. Translated: CASSQVHSGSSELPVYEQYF.

The gene calls are TRBV5-4 and TRBJ2-7; D perhaps matches TRBD2 (5 bases). Germline V gene lookup returns CDR1 SGHNT and CDR2 YYREEE (reference sequence). The CDR3 extends over 14 amino acids. V lost 0 bases and J 3 bases, leaving 10 bases between the germline ends. DNA for the CDR3: TGTGCCAGCAGCTTGGCCCCGGCGGGCTACGAGCAGTACTTC. It specifies CASSLAPAGYEQYF.

In this sample, this clone turned up a few times. This chain joins TRBV14 and TRBJ1-3; TRBD1 might be the D (6 bases). CDR1 SGHDN and CDR2 FVKESK come from the germline V gene. V shed 4 bases and J shed 2 bases, with 12 bases lying between them. CDR3 size: 15 residues. The CDR3 DNA reads TGTGCCAGCAGCCGATTTCAGGGGACTGGAAACACCATATATTTT. It is translated as CASSRFQGTGNTIYF.

The rearrangement joins TRBV28 to TRBJ2-7; 14 bases align to TRBD2. CDR1 is MDHEN, CDR2 SYDVKM, per germline. The CDR3 runs 19 residues. V shed 2 bases, J shed 7 bases, and the junction held 16 bases outside the gene matches. The CDR3 bases are TGTGCCAGCAGTTTAGAAGGTCTGGGACTAGCGGGAGCGACAAGTGAGCAGTACTTC. Translated: CASSLEGLGLAGATSEQYF.

The gene calls are TRBV25-1 and TRBJ2-1, with 8 nucleotides matching TRBD2. This CDR3 has 17 amino acids. V trimming: 1 base; J trimming: 7 bases; junction bases outside the gene matches: 12. The germline V gene has CDR1 MGHDK and CDR2 SYGVNS. The CDR3 bases are TGTGCCAGCAGTGAATTGGGACGGGGGGGTATGAGGAATGAGCAGTTCTTC. Its protein product is CASSELGRGGMRNEQFF.

In its sample, this clone was seen a few times. The genes are TRBV7-8 and TRBJ1-2; D gene unclear. Trimming shortened V by 8 bases and J by 7 bases, and 26 bases separated the two germline ends. The CDR3 has 16 amino acids. Germline CDR1 is SGHVS and CDR2 is FQNEAQ. CDR3 region: CASRPLVREGSSGYTF. DNA for the CDR3: TGTGCCAGCCGACCTCTTGTCCGGGAGGGTAGCAGTGGCTACACCTTC.

This chain connects TRBV5-1 to TRBJ2-7; 11 bases are a match to TRBD2. V lost 0 bases to trimming and J lost 1 base; unmatched junction nucleotides: 18. The CDR3 sequence is 21 residues long. CDR1 and CDR2 from the germline V gene are SGHRS and YFSETQ. The CDR3 DNA sequence: TGCGCCAGCAGCTTGGCCCTTGCTAGCGGGAGGACTGCTTCGGCGTCCTACGAGCAGTACTTC. This translates into CASSLALASGRTASASYEQYF.

This chain joins TRBV7-9 and TRBJ1-4; D remains ambiguous. Germline V gives CDR1 SEHNR, CDR2 FQNEAQ (reference sequence). The CDR3 extends over 13 amino acids. The ends were cut back, 1 base at V and 8 bases at J, with 8 bases in the middle. For the CDR3, the DNA is TGTGCCAGCAGCTTAGATCCGGGAGAAAAACTGTTTTTT. Amino acids: CASSLDPGEKLFF. Looking up the rest from reference TRBV7-9 and TRBJ1-4 gives the full variable domain: DTGVSQNPRHKITKRGQNVTFRCDPISEHNRLYWYRQTLGQGPEFLTYFQNEAQLEKSRLLSDRFSAERPKGSFSTLEIQRTEQGDSAMYLCASSLDPGEKLFFGSGTQLSVL.

In this sample, this clone turned up once. The J gene is TRBJ2-5, the V gene TRBV7-9; D is unclear. Trimming took 5 bases from V and 2 from J, leaving 9 bases between them. Germline CDR1 and CDR2: SEHNR and FQNEAQ (reference sequence). This CDR3 spans 13 amino acids. CDR3 sequence: CASSPGIQETQYF. The CDR3 nucleotides read TGTGCCAGCAGCCCCGGAATTCAAGAGACCCAGTACTTC.

This clone was seen once. The chain is built from TRBV27 and TRBJ1-5, with 10 bases identical to TRBD1. V lost 6 bases, J lost 1 base, and 6 bases stayed unmatched. The CDR3 consists of 16 residues. Germline CDR1 MNHEY, CDR2 SMNVEV (reference sequence). CDR3 in amino acids: CASRVTGGNSNQPQHF. The CDR3 region has the DNA TGTGCCAGCAGGGTGACAGGGGGCAACAGCAATCAGCCCCAGCATTTT.

The chain links TRBV4-1 to TRBJ1-5, with a tentative D call TRBD1 (5 bases). The germline V gene has CDR1 MGHRA and CDR2 YSYEKL. This CDR3 comprises 18 residues. V gave up 5 bases and J gave up 0 bases, with 20 bases separating them. CDR3 amino acids: CASSTRLGDLSSNQPQHF. The CDR3 coding sequence is TGCGCCAGCAGCACCCGTTTGGGGGACCTTTCTAGCAATCAGCCCCAGCATTTT.

This chain links TRBV28 with TRBJ1-2, with D unclear. Between the trimmed V and J ends, which lost 6 bases and 4 bases, there was a span of 12 bases. The CDR3 extends over 13 amino acids. CDR1 and CDR2 (germline): MDHEN, SYDVKM. CDR3 nucleotides: TGTGCCAGCAGCCCCGGCCGATTCTATGGCTACACCTTC. Amino acids: CASSPGRFYGYTF.

V is TRBV4-3 and J is TRBJ1-2; 9 positions agree with TRBD1. This CDR3 contains 17 residues. Germline-derived CDR1 and CDR2 are LGHNA and YSLEER. V trimming: 4 bases; J trimming: 6 bases; junction bases outside the gene matches: 15. CDR3 sequence reads: CASSPERDVTGGDGYTF. The CDR3 nucleotides are TGCGCCAGCAGCCCCGAACGCGATGTTACAGGGGGCGATGGCTACACCTTC.

By sample fraction, this clone is medium-sized. Other DNA sequences within the sample encode an identical CDR3. The chain carries TRBV28 and TRBJ1-1; D may be TRBD1 (5 bases). Germline values: CDR1 MDHEN, CDR2 SYDVKM. V shed 3 bases and J shed 3 bases, with 8 bases lying between them. The CDR3 loop spans 13 amino acids. The CDR3 here is CASSLGRDTEAFF. CDR3 nucleotides: TGTGCCAGCAGTTTGGGCAGGGACACTGAAGCTTTCTTT. The full variable domain, in which reference TRBV28 and TRBJ1-1 provide the parts outside the CDR3, is DVKVTQSSRYLVKRTGEKVFLECVQDMDHENMFWYRQDPGLGLRLIYFSYDVKMKEKGDIPEGYSVSREKKERFSLILESASTNQTSMYLCASSLGRDTEAFFGQGTRLTVV.

V usage is TRBV10-3 and J usage is TRBJ2-1; 8 bases are a match to TRBD2. CDR1 is ENHRY, CDR2 SYGVKD, per germline. This CDR3 region has 15 residues. The trim removed 8 bases at V and 6 bases at J, leaving 12 bases unmatched. This chain's CDR3 is CAIGLLTGGANEQFF. CDR3 nucleotide sequence: TGTGCCATCGGGCTCCTAACGGGGGGGGCCAATGAGCAGTTCTTC.

Of note for this clone: Compared with germline, one end of the junction differs, possibly owing to a read error. The chain combines TRBV7-2 with TRBJ1-2; D ambiguous. This CDR3 is 13 amino acids long. Germline CDR1 and CDR2: SGHTA and FQGNSA. In DNA form, the CDR3 reads TGTTCCAGCCAACCGGGGATAGGATATGGCTACACCTTC. It yields the protein CSSQPGIGYGYTF.

The chain has TRBV2 and TRBJ2-1; D may be TRBD2 (7 bases). The ends were cut back, 3 bases at V and 3 bases at J, with 15 bases in the middle. Germline V gene data show CDR1 as SNHLY and CDR2 as FYNNEI. CDR3 size: 16 residues. DNA of the CDR3: TGTGCCAGCAGTGAGTTTGGCGGGGGCGGCTACAATGAGCAGTTCTTC. It yields the protein CASSEFGGGGYNEQFF.

This sequence joins TRBV19 and TRBJ2-1; D is undetermined. Germline-derived CDR1 and CDR2 are LNHDA and SQIVND (reference sequence). The V and J ends lost 5 bases and 0 bases respectively, with 11 bases between them. CDR3 size: 15 residues. The DNA for the CDR3 is TGTGCCAGTAGTTTTTCCTGGACCTCCTACAATGAGCAGTTCTTC. Its translation is CASSFSWTSYNEQFF.

The V gene is TRBV19, the J gene TRBJ1-1; a possible D gene is TRBD1 (5 bases). Germline V gene data show CDR1 as LNHDA and CDR2 as SQIVND (reference sequence). The CDR3 totals 14 residues. V was shortened by 0 bases and J by 3 bases, with 8 bases between the two germline ends. CDR3 DNA: TGTGCCAGTAGTATAGATGGGGCCCACACTGAAGCTTTCTTT. Translated, it gives CASSIDGAHTEAFF.

The chain links TRBV11-1 to TRBJ1-2; D gene uncertain. Germline CDR1 and CDR2: SGHAT and FQDESV (reference sequence). The CDR3 covers 13 residues. V was pared by 1 base and J by 4 bases, with 7 bases between. The CDR3 region is CASSLDSSYGYTF. DNA for the CDR3: TGTGCCAGCAGCTTAGATTCCAGCTATGGCTACACCTTC.